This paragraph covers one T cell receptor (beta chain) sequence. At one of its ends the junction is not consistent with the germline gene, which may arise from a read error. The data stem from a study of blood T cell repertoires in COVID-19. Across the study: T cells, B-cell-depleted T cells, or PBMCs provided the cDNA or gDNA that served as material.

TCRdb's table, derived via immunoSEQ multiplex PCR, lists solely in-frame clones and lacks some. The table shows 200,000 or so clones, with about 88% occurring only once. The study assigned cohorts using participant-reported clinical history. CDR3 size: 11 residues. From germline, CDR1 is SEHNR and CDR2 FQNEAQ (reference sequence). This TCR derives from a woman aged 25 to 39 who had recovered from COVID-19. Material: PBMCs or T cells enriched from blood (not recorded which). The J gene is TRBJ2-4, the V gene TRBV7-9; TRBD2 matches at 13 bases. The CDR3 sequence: CASSSGLAGSF. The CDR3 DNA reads TGTGCCAGCAGCTCGGGACTAGCGGGGAGCTTC.